The 10 T cell receptor beta chains presented below share a single source sample, sequenced in a study of shared clonotypes between healthy human individuals. Generated by immunoSEQ multiplex PCR, the TCRdb table keeps only in-frame clones and is missing some. Of about 980,000 clones listed, 70% to 85% are singletons. Sequencing was carried out using memory CD4+ T cells sorted from blood. Indicated subset: CD45RA-negative fraction. These receptors originate from a man younger than 30 in good health.

Turning to this clone: Other DNA sequences from this sample encode an identical CDR3 as well. The chain carries TRBV7-9 and TRBJ2-2; no firm D call. Germline V CDR1 and CDR2: SEHNR, FQNEAQ (reference sequence). This CDR3 spans 14 amino acids. V was trimmed by 1 base and J by 1 base, leaving 4 bases between them. The CDR3 nucleotides read TGTGCCAGCAGCTTAGGGGGGAACACCGGGGAGCTGTTTTTT. Translated, it gives CASSLGGNTGELFF. Variable domain in full (rest from reference TRBV7-9 and TRBJ2-2): DTGVSQNPRHKITKRGQNVTFRCDPISEHNRLYWYRQTLGQGPEFLTYFQNEAQLEKSRLLSDRFSAERPKGSFSTLEIQRTEQGDSAMYLCASSLGGNTGELFFGEGSRLTVL.

This chain connects TRBV27 to TRBJ1-4; 8 bases are shared with TRBD1. This CDR3 comprises 15 residues. Germline V gene data show CDR1 as MNHEY and CDR2 as SMNVEV (reference sequence). V shed 2 bases and J 4 bases; nucleotides not matched to a gene: 3. The CDR3 DNA follows: TGTGCCAGCAGTTTACGACAGGGGATTAATGAAAAACTGTTTTTT. The encoded protein is CASSLRQGINEKLFF. The full variable domain, in which reference TRBV27 and TRBJ1-4 provide the parts outside the CDR3, is EAQVTQNPRYLITVTGKKLTVTCSQNMNHEYMSWYRQDPGLGLRQIYYSMNVEVTDKGDVPEGYKVSRKEKRNFPLILESPSPNQTSLYFCASSLRQGINEKLFFGSGTQLSVL.

CDR3 in DNA: TGTGCCAGCCGGCGGGTCGACGGAAACACCATATATTTT. This gives the protein CASRRVDGNTIYF. V is TRBV27 and J is TRBJ1-3; D not certain. The CDR3 is 13 amino acids. V gave up 8 bases and J gave up 4 bases, with 12 bases separating them. Germline lookup yields CDR1 MNHEY and CDR2 SMNVEV (reference sequence).

The chain's CDR3 is CASSQDLGTSTFQETQYF. In DNA, the CDR3 is TGCGCCAGCAGCCAAGATTTAGGGACTAGTACGTTCCAAGAGACCCAGTACTTC. The chain links TRBV4-3 to TRBJ2-5; 8 bases agree with TRBD2. Germline CDR1 and CDR2: LGHNA and YSLEER. The length of the CDR3 is 18 residues. V gave up 0 bases and J gave up 1 base; unmatched junction bases: 10.

The CDR3 region has the DNA TGTGCCAGCAGCCCCAGGGACAGGGGGCTATATGGCTACACCTTC. Protein: CASSPRDRGLYGYTF. The chain employs TRBV6-1 and TRBJ1-2, with 12 nucleotides matching TRBD1. Germline V gene lookup returns CDR1 MNHNS and CDR2 SASEGT. Unmatched junction bases numbered 7, after V lost 6 bases and J lost 5 bases. The CDR3 has 15 amino acids.

The chain is built from TRBV7-2 and TRBJ2-5; D is tentatively TRBD1 or TRBD2 (6 bases each). This CDR3 has 15 residues. Trimming stripped 5 bases from V and 4 bases from J, with 17 bases between. Germline V gives CDR1 SGHTA, CDR2 FQGNSA. The CDR3 DNA reads as TGTGCCAGCAGCCTAAGGGTAGGAGGGGGAGAGACCCAGTACTTC. It translates to CASSLRVGGGETQYF.

V is TRBV5-1 and J is TRBJ2-1; 12 positions match TRBD2. This CDR3 spans 14 amino acids. V gave up 2 bases and J gave up 13 bases; unmatched junction bases: 7. The germline CDR1 and CDR2 sequences are SGHRS and YFSETQ. The CDR3 protein is CASSFRTSGAVQFF. The CDR3 DNA reads TGCGCCAGCAGCTTCCGGACTAGCGGGGCTGTCCAGTTCTTC.

V is TRBV5-4 and J is TRBJ2-7; the match to TRBD2 covers 9 bases. CDR1 and CDR2 (germline): SGHNT, YYREEE (reference sequence). V gave up 3 bases and J gave up 5 bases; unmatched junction bases: 9. This CDR3 spans 15 amino acids. CDR3 sequence (DNA): TGTGCCAGCAGCTCTGACGGGACTAGCTACAACGAGCAGTACTTC. It codes for CASSSDGTSYNEQYF.

This clone has a handful of counts. The chain recombines TRBV5-4 with TRBJ2-6, with D possibly matching TRBD2 (7 bases). Trimming took 4 bases from V and 0 from J, leaving 14 bases between them. Per germline, CDR1 SGHNT and CDR2 YYREEE (reference sequence). The CDR3 runs 17 residues. The CDR3 reads CASSPGGRLSGANVLTF. The CDR3 DNA is TGTGCCAGCAGCCCGGGGGGCAGACTCTCTGGGGCCAACGTCCTGACTTTC.

The chain combines TRBV9 with TRBJ1-1, with D maybe TRBD1 (5 bases). This CDR3 is built from 11 residues. The germline gives CDR1 SGDLS, CDR2 YYNGEE. Trimming took 7 bases from V and 4 from J, leaving 8 bases between them. CDR3 sequence: CASGRGTEAFF. DNA for the CDR3: TGTGCCAGCGGGAGGGGCACTGAAGCTTTCTTT.